A single sample is the source of the 21 T cell receptor beta chains below, sequenced in a study of regulatory T cells in long-lasting Graves disease. To make TCR beta libraries, researchers used iRepertoire HTBI primers and Arm-PCR of CDR3 regions. MiXCR was run by TCRdb on the multiplex PCR reads, yielding one entry per CDR3 protein. The sample shows around 420,000 distinct CDR3 sequences, roughly 16% of them seen only once. This sample's time point: newly diagnosed GD, antithyroid drugs for less than 3 months. Extracted PBMC RNA gave rise to the TCR library. The input for sequencing was peripheral blood mononuclear cells (PBMCs), taken at new diagnosis, from a patient treated with antithyroid drugs. The origin of the receptors is a female donor with Graves disease.

This clonotype has a count of ten or more. The chain recombines TRBV6-2 or TRBV6-3 with TRBJ1-4; D remains unclear. Germline CDR1 is MNHEY and CDR2 is SVGEGT. V lost 2 bases, J lost 5 bases, and 9 bases lay in between. The CDR3 has 14 amino acids. CDR3 coding DNA: TGTGCCAGCAGTTACCGACTGGAAAATGAAAAACTGTTTTTT. This codes for CASSYRLENEKLFF.

At least ten counts were recorded for this clonotype. The genes are TRBV2 and TRBJ2-7; 8 bases line up with TRBD1. In germline, CDR1 is SNHLY, CDR2 FYNNEI. J lost 0 bases, V lost 6 bases, and 7 bases had no gene match. The CDR3 length is 15 residues. The CDR3 loop is CASSSRTGISYEQYF. CDR3 nucleotide sequence: TGTGCCAGCAGCTCGCGGACAGGGATCTCCTACGAGCAGTACTTC.

This clonotype was recorded at least ten times. The chain employs TRBV6-5 and TRBJ2-7, with 7 bases matching TRBD1. Germline lookup yields CDR1 MNHEY and CDR2 SVGAGI. This CDR3 has 16 amino acids. The V segment lost 0 bases and the J segment 2 bases; nucleotides outside the gene matches: 7. The CDR3 DNA follows: TGTGCCAGCAGTTACTCGGTGGGACAGTACCCCTACGAGCAGTACTTC. This translates into CASSYSVGQYPYEQYF.

This rearrangement joins TRBV28 to TRBJ2-3; tentative D call: TRBD1 (6 bases). The V end was cut by 8 bases, the J end by 3 bases, with 15 bases between. CDR1 is MDHEN and CDR2 is SYDVKM in the germline V gene. The CDR3 runs to 14 residues. Written as DNA, the CDR3 is TGTGCCAGCCTCACAGGGAGTGAGACAGATACGCAGTATTTT. Residues: CASLTGSETDTQYF.

This clonotype has at least ten counts. The genes are TRBV6-2 or TRBV6-3 and TRBJ2-3, with D unresolved. This CDR3 is 11 amino acids long. Trimming pared 5 bases from V and 6 bases from J, leaving 6 bases between. The germline gives CDR1 MNHEY, CDR2 SVGEGT. The CDR3 spells CASSDSDTQYF. CDR3 coding DNA: TGTGCCAGCAGTGATAGTGATACGCAGTATTTT.

For the CDR3, the DNA is TGTGCCAGCGCTTTTGATGAGCAGTTCTTC. Its protein is CASAFDEQFF. The genes are TRBV12-3 or TRBV12-4 and TRBJ2-1; no firm D call. V was clipped by 8 bases and J by 8 bases, with 7 bases between them. CDR3 length: 10 residues.

This clonotype was counted at least ten times. The CDR3: CASSQRPEKLFF. CDR3 DNA: TGTGCCAGCAGCCAAAGACCGGAAAAACTGTTTTTT. This chain uses TRBV7-9 with TRBJ1-4, with no clear D. Germline lookup yields CDR1 SEHNR and CDR2 FQNEAQ (reference sequence). The V gene lost 5 bases and the J gene lost 8 bases, with 9 bases spanning the gap. The CDR3 is 12 residues long.

This clonotype has at least ten counts. The rearrangement links TRBV27 to TRBJ2-3; possible D gene TRBD2, 5 bases. CDR3 length: 14 residues. Looked up from germline, CDR1 is MNHEY and CDR2 is SMNVEV (reference sequence). Trimming removed 11 bases at V and 4 bases at J, with 19 bases between. The CDR3 DNA is TGTGCCGCCTCGGTTGAGCGGTTAGCAGATACGCAGTATTTT. Protein: CAASVERLADTQYF.

This clonotype was counted a few times. The rearrangement uses TRBV6-2 or TRBV6-3 and TRBJ2-3, with TRBD1 as a possible D gene (7 bases). The CDR3 consists of 15 residues. Germline V gene sequence: CDR1 MNHEY, CDR2 SVGEGT. V lost 9 bases and J lost 5, with 21 bases in between. CDR3 nucleotides: TGTGCCAGTAAAGGGTACAGGGGACTTGGAGATACGCAGTATTTT. Protein: CASKGYRGLGDTQYF.

This clonotype occurred many times. CDR3 coding DNA: TGCAGTGCTAGGCGTGGGGGGACAGAGACCCAGTACTTC. This sequence encodes CSARRGGTETQYF. This chain joins TRBV20-1 and TRBJ2-5, with D perhaps matching TRBD2 (6 bases). The germline gives CDR1 DFQATT, CDR2 SNEGSKA (reference sequence). Between the trimmed V and J ends, which lost 3 bases and 4 bases, there was a span of 12 bases. The CDR3 consists of 13 residues.

The chain joins TRBV12-3 or TRBV12-4 to TRBJ1-1; tentative D call: TRBD1 (5 bases). V lost 6 bases, J lost 7 bases, and 15 bases lay in between. This CDR3 has 13 residues. CDR3 in amino acids: CASSHLGAREAFF. The CDR3 DNA is TGTGCCAGCAGCCACCTAGGGGCCCGTGAAGCTTTCTTT.

This clonotype showed up many times. The chain combines TRBV12-3 or TRBV12-4 with TRBJ2-1; D unresolved. Deletions cut 3 bases from V and 0 bases from J, with 9 bases between. The CDR3 length is 15 residues. This CDR3 is CASSFGPTSYNEQFF. Written as DNA, the CDR3 is TGTGCCAGCAGTTTTGGCCCCACCTCCTACAATGAGCAGTTCTTC.

This clonotype was observed a few times. The chain recombines TRBV6-1 with TRBJ2-3; 9 nucleotides line up with TRBD2. The V and J ends lost 5 bases and 3 bases, in that order; junction bases with no gene match: 12. This CDR3 spans 17 amino acids. CDR1 and CDR2 from the germline V gene are MNHNS and SASEGT. In DNA form, the CDR3 reads TGTGCCAGCAGTCAGGGGAGGAGCGGGAGGCGGACAGATACGCAGTATTTT. This encodes CASSQGRSGRRTDTQYF.

This clonotype occurred a few times. V gene TRBV30 combines with J gene TRBJ1-6; no clear D gene. This CDR3 contains 13 residues. The V end was cut by 2 bases, the J end by 0 bases, with 2 bases between. The germline V gene has CDR1 GTSNPN and CDR2 SVGIG (reference sequence). The CDR3: CAWSPSYNSPLHF. The CDR3 bases are TGTGCCTGGAGTCCCTCCTATAATTCACCCCTCCACTTT.

This clonotype has only a few counts. The rearrangement joins TRBV18 to TRBJ2-5; a weak D match, TRBD2 (5 bases). CDR1 is KGHSH and CDR2 is LQKENI in the germline V gene. There are 15 residues in the CDR3. Trimming removed 3 bases at V and 0 bases at J, with 11 bases between. CDR3 region: CASSPGRGYQETQYF. The CDR3 nucleotides are TGTGCCAGCTCACCGGGGAGAGGGTACCAAGAGACCCAGTACTTC.

This clonotype was seen at least ten times. This chain's CDR3 is CASSFSDEQFF. The CDR3 DNA reads as TGTGCCAGCAGCTTCTCCGATGAGCAGTTCTTC. This chain uses TRBV7-9 with TRBJ2-1; D ambiguous. Per the germline V gene, CDR1 is SEHNR and CDR2 is FQNEAQ (reference sequence). CDR3 length: 11 amino acids. With 3 bases removed from V and 8 bases from J, the gap between germline ends came to 5 bases.

The DNA of the CDR3 is TGTGCCAGCAGCCCGGCGCTAGCGGGAGCCAGAGATACGCAGTATTTT. Protein product: CASSPALAGARDTQYF. The chain uses TRBV7-6 and TRBJ2-3, with 10 nucleotides matching TRBD2. The length of the CDR3 is 16 residues. From germline, CDR1 is SGHVS and CDR2 FNYEAQ. The V segment lost 5 bases and the J segment 5 bases; nucleotides outside the gene matches: 10.

In this sample, this clonotype turned up a few times. This chain joins TRBV10-3 and TRBJ2-1, with 12 bases identical to TRBD2. J lost 2 bases, V lost 8 bases, and 7 bases had no gene match. CDR3 length: 16 amino acids. Germline V gene data show CDR1 as ENHRY and CDR2 as SYGVKD. CDR3 in amino acids: CAIAPSGGGAYNEQFF. The CDR3 bases are TGTGCCATCGCTCCTAGCGGGGGGGGGGCCTACAATGAGCAGTTCTTC.

This clonotype was seen a handful of times. V usage is TRBV3-1 and J usage is TRBJ1-6, with 8 bases aligning to TRBD1. CDR3 size: 15 residues. Germline V CDR1 and CDR2: LGHDT, YNNKEL (reference sequence). Germline trimming cut 1 base from V and 7 bases from J; bases unmatched to any gene: 3. CDR3 coding DNA: TGTGCCAGCAGCCAAGTCAGGGGGCGGAATTCACCCCTCCACTTT. Residues: CASSQVRGRNSPLHF.

This clonotype has just a few counts. V usage is TRBV5-6 and J usage is TRBJ1-6; tentatively, D is TRBD1 (5 bases). The CDR3 is made up of 14 amino acids. Trimming shortened V by 4 bases and J by 5 bases, and 10 bases separated the two germline ends. Germline CDR1 and CDR2: SGHDT and YYEEEE. The CDR3: CASSTDRDNSPLHF. The CDR3 region has the DNA TGTGCCAGCAGCACCGACAGAGATAATTCACCCCTCCACTTT.

This clonotype has at least ten counts. J is TRBJ2-3 and V is TRBV5-8; no clear D. Germline V gene sequence: CDR1 SGHTS, CDR2 YDEGEE. The CDR3 is made up of 15 amino acids. Deletions cut 1 base from V and 1 base from J, with 10 bases between. CDR3 loop: CASSLPGVGTDTQYF. The CDR3 bases are TGTGCCAGCAGCTTGCCAGGAGTTGGCACAGATACGCAGTATTTT.